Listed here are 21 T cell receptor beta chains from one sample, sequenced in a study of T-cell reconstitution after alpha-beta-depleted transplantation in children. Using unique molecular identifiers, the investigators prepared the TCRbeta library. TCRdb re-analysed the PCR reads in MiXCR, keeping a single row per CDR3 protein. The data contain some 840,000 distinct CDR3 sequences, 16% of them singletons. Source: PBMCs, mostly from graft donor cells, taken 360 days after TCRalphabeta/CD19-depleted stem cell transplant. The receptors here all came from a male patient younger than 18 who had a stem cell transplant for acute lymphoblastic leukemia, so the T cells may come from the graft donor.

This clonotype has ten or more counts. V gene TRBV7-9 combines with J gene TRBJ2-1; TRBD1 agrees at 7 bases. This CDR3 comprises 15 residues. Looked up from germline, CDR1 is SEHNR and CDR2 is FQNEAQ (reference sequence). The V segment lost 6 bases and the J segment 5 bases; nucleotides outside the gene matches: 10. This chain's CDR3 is CASRLPGQRNNEQFF. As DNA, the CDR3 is TGTGCCAGCAGACTCCCGGGACAGCGGAACAATGAGCAGTTCTTC.

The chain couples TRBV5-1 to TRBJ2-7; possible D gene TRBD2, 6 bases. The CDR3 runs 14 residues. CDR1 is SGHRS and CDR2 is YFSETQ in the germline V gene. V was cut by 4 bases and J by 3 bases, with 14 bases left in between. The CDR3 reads CASSVLSGFYEQYF. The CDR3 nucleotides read TGCGCCAGCAGCGTGCTCAGCGGGTTCTACGAGCAGTACTTC. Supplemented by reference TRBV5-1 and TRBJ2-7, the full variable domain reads KAGVTQTPRYLIKTRGQQVTLSCSPISGHRSVSWYQQTPGQGLQFLFEYFSETQRNKGNFPGRFSGRQFSNSRSEMNVSTLELGDSALYLCASSVLSGFYEQYFGPGTRLTVT.

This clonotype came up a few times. CDR3 region: CASSSDRGDGYTF. The CDR3 DNA reads TGCGCCAGCAGCTCCGACAGGGGGGATGGCTACACCTTC. The rearrangement links TRBV5-1 to TRBJ1-2, with TRBD1 identical over 9 bases. Germline CDR1 SGHRS, CDR2 YFSETQ. This CDR3 has 13 amino acids. V shed 3 bases, J shed 6 bases, and the junction held 3 bases outside the gene matches.

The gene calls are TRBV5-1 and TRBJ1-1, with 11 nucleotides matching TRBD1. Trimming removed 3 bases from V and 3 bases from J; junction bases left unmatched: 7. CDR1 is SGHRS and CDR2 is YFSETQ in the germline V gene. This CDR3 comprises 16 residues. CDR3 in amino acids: CASSWTGGARYTEAFF. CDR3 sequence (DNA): TGCGCCAGCAGCTGGACAGGGGGCGCCCGGTACACTGAAGCTTTCTTT.

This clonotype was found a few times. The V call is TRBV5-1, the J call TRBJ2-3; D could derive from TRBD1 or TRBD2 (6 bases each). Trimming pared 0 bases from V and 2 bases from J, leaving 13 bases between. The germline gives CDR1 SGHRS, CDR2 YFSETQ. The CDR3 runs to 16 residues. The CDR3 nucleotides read TGCGCCAGCAGCTTGGTGTCGGGGGCCCTCACAGATACGCAGTATTTT. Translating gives CASSLVSGALTDTQYF.

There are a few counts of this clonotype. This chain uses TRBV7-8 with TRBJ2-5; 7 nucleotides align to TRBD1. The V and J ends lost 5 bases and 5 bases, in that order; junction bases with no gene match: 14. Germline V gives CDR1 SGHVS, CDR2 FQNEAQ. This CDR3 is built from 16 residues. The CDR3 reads CASSTRDSYLGETQYF. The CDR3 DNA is TGTGCCAGCAGCACACGGGACAGTTACCTAGGGGAGACCCAGTACTTC.

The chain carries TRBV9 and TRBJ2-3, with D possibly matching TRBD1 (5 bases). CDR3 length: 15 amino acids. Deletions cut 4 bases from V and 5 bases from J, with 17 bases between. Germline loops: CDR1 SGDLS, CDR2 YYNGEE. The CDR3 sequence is CASSYGASFVDTQYF. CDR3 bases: TGTGCCAGCAGCTATGGGGCGAGTTTCGTAGATACGCAGTATTTT.

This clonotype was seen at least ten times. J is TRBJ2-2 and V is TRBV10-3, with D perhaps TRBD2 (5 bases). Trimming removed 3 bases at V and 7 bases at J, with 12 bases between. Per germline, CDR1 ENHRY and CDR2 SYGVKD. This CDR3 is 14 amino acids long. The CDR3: CAISEHSGSGELFF. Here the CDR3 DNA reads TGTGCCATCAGTGAACATTCGGGAAGCGGGGAGCTGTTTTTT.

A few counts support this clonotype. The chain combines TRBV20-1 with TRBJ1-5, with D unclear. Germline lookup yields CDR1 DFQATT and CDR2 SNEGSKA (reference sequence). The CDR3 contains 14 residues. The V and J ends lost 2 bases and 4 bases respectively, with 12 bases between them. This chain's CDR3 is CSARIAGRNQPQHF. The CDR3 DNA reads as TGCAGTGCTAGAATTGCGGGTCGAAATCAGCCCCAGCATTTT.

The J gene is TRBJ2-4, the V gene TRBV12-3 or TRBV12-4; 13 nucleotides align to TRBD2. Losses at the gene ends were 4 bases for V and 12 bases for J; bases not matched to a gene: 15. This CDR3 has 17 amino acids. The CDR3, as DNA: TGTGCCAGCAGTTCGCTCCCAACTAGCGGGAGGGCCGTCAGTCAGTACTTC. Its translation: CASSSLPTSGRAVSQYF.

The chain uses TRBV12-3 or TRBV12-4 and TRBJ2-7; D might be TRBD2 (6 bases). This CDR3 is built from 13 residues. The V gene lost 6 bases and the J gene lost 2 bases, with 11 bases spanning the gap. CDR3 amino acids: CASRGRRAYEQYF. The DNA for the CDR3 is TGTGCCAGCAGGGGGAGGAGGGCCTACGAGCAGTACTTC.

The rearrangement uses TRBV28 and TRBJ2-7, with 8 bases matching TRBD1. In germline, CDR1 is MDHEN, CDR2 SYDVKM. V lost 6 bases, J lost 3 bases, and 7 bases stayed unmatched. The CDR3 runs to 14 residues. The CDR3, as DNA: TGTGCCAGCAGGACAGGGGTAGGTCGCTACGAGCAGTACTTC. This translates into CASRTGVGRYEQYF.

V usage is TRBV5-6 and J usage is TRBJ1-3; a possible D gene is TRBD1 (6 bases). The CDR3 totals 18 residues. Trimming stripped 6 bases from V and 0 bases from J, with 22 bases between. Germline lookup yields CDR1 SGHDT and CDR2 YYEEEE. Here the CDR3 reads CASTYRGTRMLSGNTIYF. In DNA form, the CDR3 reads TGTGCCAGCACCTACCGCGGGACAAGGATGCTCTCTGGAAACACCATATATTTT. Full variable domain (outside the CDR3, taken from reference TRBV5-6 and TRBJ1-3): DAGVTQSPTHLIKTRGQQVTLRCSPKSGHDTVSWYQQALGQGPQFIFQYYEEEERQRGNFPDRFSGHQFPNYSSELNVNALLLGDSALYLCASTYRGTRMLSGNTIYFGEGSWLTVV.

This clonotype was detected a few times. CDR3 sequence reads: CSVVTSIIEETQYF. CDR3 nucleotide sequence: TGCAGCGTAGTGACTAGCATTATTGAAGAGACCCAGTACTTC. V gene TRBV29-1 combines with J gene TRBJ2-5, with 7 bases identical to TRBD2. V shed 6 bases and J 3 bases; nucleotides not matched to a gene: 10. The CDR3 spans 14 residues. Germline V gives CDR1 SQVTM, CDR2 ANQGSEA. The full variable domain, its missing parts supplied by reference TRBV29-1 and TRBJ2-5, is SAVISQKPSRDICQRGTSLTIQCQVDSQVTMMFWYRQQPGQSLTLIATANQGSEATYESGFVIDKFPISRPNLTFSTLTVSNMSPEDSSIYLCSVVTSIIEETQYFGPGTRLLVL.

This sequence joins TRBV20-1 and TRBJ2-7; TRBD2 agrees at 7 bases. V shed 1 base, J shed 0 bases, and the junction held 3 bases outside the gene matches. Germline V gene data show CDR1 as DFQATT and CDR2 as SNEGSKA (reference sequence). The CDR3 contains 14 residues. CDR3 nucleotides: TGCAGTGCTAGAGTGGGGGGGAGCTCCTACGAGCAGTACTTC. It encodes CSARVGGSSYEQYF.

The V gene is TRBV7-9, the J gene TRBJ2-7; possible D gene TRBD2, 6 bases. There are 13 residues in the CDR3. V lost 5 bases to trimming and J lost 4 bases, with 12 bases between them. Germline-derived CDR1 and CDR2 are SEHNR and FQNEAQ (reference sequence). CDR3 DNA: TGTGCCAGCAGCCCGGGAGAGGTATACGAGCAGTACTTC. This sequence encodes CASSPGEVYEQYF.

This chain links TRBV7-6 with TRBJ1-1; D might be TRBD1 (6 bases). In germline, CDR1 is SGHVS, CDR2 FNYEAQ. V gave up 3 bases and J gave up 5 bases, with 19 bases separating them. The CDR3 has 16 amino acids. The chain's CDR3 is CASSFRDTGGGTEAFF. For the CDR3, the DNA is TGTGCCAGCAGCTTCCGGGACACGGGAGGGGGTACTGAAGCTTTCTTT.

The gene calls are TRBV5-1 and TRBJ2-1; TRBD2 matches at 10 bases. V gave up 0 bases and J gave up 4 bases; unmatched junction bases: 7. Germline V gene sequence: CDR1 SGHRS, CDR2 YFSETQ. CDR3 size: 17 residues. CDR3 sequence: CASSLERSGLAYNEQFF. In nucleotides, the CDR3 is TGCGCCAGCAGCTTGGAAAGGTCGGGACTAGCGTACAATGAGCAGTTCTTC.

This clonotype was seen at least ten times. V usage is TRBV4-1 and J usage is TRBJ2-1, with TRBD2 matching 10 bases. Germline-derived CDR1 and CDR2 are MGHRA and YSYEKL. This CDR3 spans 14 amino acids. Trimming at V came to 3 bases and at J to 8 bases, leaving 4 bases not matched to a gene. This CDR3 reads CASSHLAGVDEQFF. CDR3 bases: TGCGCCAGCAGCCACCTAGCGGGAGTTGATGAGCAGTTCTTC.

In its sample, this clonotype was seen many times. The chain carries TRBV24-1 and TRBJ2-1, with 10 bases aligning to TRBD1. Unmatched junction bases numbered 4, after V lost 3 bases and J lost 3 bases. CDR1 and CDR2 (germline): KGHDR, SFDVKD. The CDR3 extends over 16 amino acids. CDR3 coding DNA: TGTGCCACCAGTGATCAAGGGACAGGGGACTACAATGAGCAGTTCTTC. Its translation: CATSDQGTGDYNEQFF.

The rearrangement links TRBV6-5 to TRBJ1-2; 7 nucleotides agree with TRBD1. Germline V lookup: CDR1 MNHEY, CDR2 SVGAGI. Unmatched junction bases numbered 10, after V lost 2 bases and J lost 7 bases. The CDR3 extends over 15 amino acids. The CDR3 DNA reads TGTGCCAGCAGTTACGTGCAGGGCAGGGGGGGTGGCTACACCTTC. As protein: CASSYVQGRGGGYTF.